One sample yielded the 30 T cell receptor delta chains listed below, sequenced in a study of γδ T cells in repeated Plasmodium falciparum infection. Flow sorting of PBMC yielded separate Vgamma9/Vdelta2+ and Vdelta2-negative gammadelta T cell populations for bulk repertoire analysis. TCRdb applied CATT to the multiplex PCR reads for clone calling. Of tens of thousands of delta-chain clones listed, less than 1% are singletons. Sequenced sample: gamma-delta T cells from blood. The receptors were gathered from a pool of human donors (malaria-infected and uninfected, not separated).

At least ten counts were recorded for this clone. TCRdb assigns this DNA the protein of a much larger clone, which departs from its translation at residue 12; this likely reflects a read error, and the protein shown comes from translating the DNA. The J segment was not called; the V segment is TRDV2. Germline assignment: CDR1 GEAIGNYY and CDR2 EKD. There are 14 residues in the CDR3. CDR3 in DNA: TGTGCCTGTGACACCCCTTTTGTAGTTGGCGTACCCATCTTT. It codes for CACDTPFVVGVPIF.

This clone was seen a few times. The protein recorded in TCRdb matches a much larger clone and deviates from this DNA's translation at residue 4, suggesting a read error; the protein here is obtained by translating the DNA. The gene calls are TRDV1 and TRDJ1; D call uncertain. The CDR3 runs 13 residues. Germline V gene lookup returns CDR1 TSWWSYY and CDR2 QGS. CDR3 region: CALREFRSDKLIF. As DNA, the CDR3 is TGTGCTCTTAGGGAATTTCGCAGCGATAAACTCATCTTT.

This clone showed up just a few times. TCRdb shows a much larger clone's protein in place of this DNA's translation, and the two differ at residue 12, likely through a read error; the protein shown is translated from the DNA. The CDR3 bases are TGTGCCTGTGACCCATTGGTGTCAGCCGATAAACCCATCTTT. It codes for CACDPLVSADKPIF. No J gene was assigned, while the V gene was called as TRDV2. This CDR3 has 14 amino acids. Looked up from germline, CDR1 is GEAIGNYY and CDR2 is EKD.

This clone has more than one count but fewer than ten. This DNA's translation and the protein TCRdb lists, from a much larger clone, do not match at residue 15, likely due to a read error; the protein shown is translated from the DNA. The rearrangement joins TRDV2 to TRDJ1, with 9 bases aligning to TRDD3. Since TCRdb gives no J gene, matching the DNA to germline was used here to assign it. The V gene's germline CDR1 is GEAIGNYY and CDR2 EKD. The length of the CDR3 is 22 residues. V was pared by 6 bases and J by 2 bases, with 30 bases of the junction left unmatched. CDR3 region: CACWHPTSSRSTGGHFTDKLIF. In DNA form, the CDR3 reads TGTGCCTGTTGGCATCCTACGTCTTCTAGGTCTACTGGGGGACATTTTACCGATAAACTCATCTTT.

This clone turned up a few times. This DNA's translation differs at residue 6 from TCRdb's protein, which comes from a much larger clone; a read error is likely, and the protein shown is translated from the DNA. The chain combines TRDV2 with TRDJ4, with TRDD3 matching over 8 bases. The J gene was missing in TCRdb and was found by matching the end of the DNA to germline. The CDR3 spans 16 residues. The V gene's germline CDR1 is GEAIGNYY and CDR2 EKD. J gave up 2 bases and V 1 base, and 11 bases lay outside the gene matches. DNA of the CDR3: TGTGCCTGTGACACATGGGCTGTCGGGGATACTAGACCCCTGATCTTT. As protein: CACDTWAVGDTRPLIF.

Regarding this clone: TCRdb assigns this DNA the protein of a much larger clone, which departs from its translation at residue 13; this likely reflects a read error, and the protein shown comes from translating the DNA. The V call is TRDV1, the J call TRDJ1, with 7 bases that match TRDD3. Germline V gives CDR1 TSWWSYY, CDR2 QGS. The CDR3 covers 19 residues. The CDR3 sequence is CALGKLPLLPLGMPDKLIF. The CDR3 coding sequence is TGTGCTCTTGGGAAACTACCCCTCCTCCCACTGGGGATGCCCGATAAACTCATCTTT.

This clone came up a few times. The TCRdb protein, from a much larger clone, departs from this DNA's translation at residue 5, likely by read error; the protein shown derives from the DNA. The chain recombines TRDV1 with TRDJ2, with 8 bases aligning to TRDD3. TCRdb lists no J gene, so it was determined here by aligning the DNA to germline. Germline lookup yields CDR1 TSWWSYY and CDR2 QGS. V lost 4 bases, J lost 5 bases, and 18 bases stayed unmatched. This CDR3 comprises 19 residues. CDR3 residues: CALGGLDRPGDTVTAQLFF. The CDR3 DNA is TGTGCTCTTGGGGGACTAGATCGTCCTGGGGATACAGTCACAGCACAACTCTTCTTT.

Comments on this clone: With a far larger clone one base away, a read error is the likely cause. This same CDR3 is encoded by further DNA sequences in the sample. The gene calls are TRDV2 and TRDJ1; 7 bases fit TRDD3. The length of the CDR3 is 19 residues. Germline V CDR1 and CDR2: GEAIGNYY, EKD. CDR3 sequence reads: CACDTVSPGGGQYTDKLIF. The CDR3 DNA sequence: TGTGCTTGTGACACCGTTTCCCCTGGGGGGGGCCAGTACACCGATAAACTCATCTTT.

About this clone: A far larger clone is one nucleotide away, so this likely arose from a read error. The same CDR3 also results from other DNA sequences found in this sample. The chain uses TRDV2 and TRDJ1; tentatively, D is TRDD2 (6 bases). Matching the DNA to germline supplied the J gene, which TCRdb does not give. This CDR3 comprises 20 residues. Germline loops: CDR1 GEAIGNYY, CDR2 EKD. V was shortened by 7 bases and J by 0 bases, with 32 bases between the two germline ends. As DNA, the CDR3 is TGTGCCTGCAAGCTCTACACCCCTTCCCGGGGACTTATTTACACCGATAAACTCATCTTT. Encoded protein: CACKLYTPSRGLIYTDKLIF.

This clone was recorded many times. A far larger clone is one nucleotide away, so this likely arose from a read error. This sample also contains other DNA sequences that code for the same CDR3. The chain carries TRDV2 and TRDJ1; TRDD3 matches at 7 bases. CDR3 length: 19 amino acids. The germline gives CDR1 GEAIGNYY, CDR2 EKD. The CDR3 region is CACDTVGSVVGDHTDKLIF. In nucleotides, the CDR3 is TGTGCCTGCGACACCGTGGGCAGTGTGGTGGGGGACCACACCGATAAACTCATCTTT.

As for this clone: It differs at one base from a far larger clone, so likely a read error. Different DNA sequences within this sample yield the same CDR3. The chain recombines TRDV1 with TRDJ1, with 10 bases fitting TRDD3. Germline V lookup: CDR1 TSWWSYY, CDR2 QGS. The CDR3 loop spans 23 amino acids. CDR3 DNA: TGTGCTCTTGGGGAAGTTCTGGCTCCCCTTGGGGGATACCCTGGGCCCTACACCGACAAACTCATCTTT. The encoded protein is CALGEVLAPLGGYPGPYTDKLIF.

As regards this clone: The mismatch at residue 12 between this DNA's translation and the TCRdb protein of a much larger clone likely reflects a read error; the protein shown is translated from the DNA. The chain couples TRDV1 to TRDJ1, with 10 bases matching TRDD3. This CDR3 comprises 19 residues. The V segment lost 0 bases and the J segment 0 bases; nucleotides outside the gene matches: 10. Looked up from germline, CDR1 is TSWWSYY and CDR2 is QGS. The CDR3 nucleotides read TGTGCTCTTGGGGAACTTTTTAGGGGGGATACGCCTAACACCGATAAACTCATCTTT. It specifies CALGELFRGDTPNTDKLIF.

This clone was recorded a few times. The protein TCRdb gives is from a much larger clone and does not agree with this DNA's translation at residue 14, likely a read error; the protein shown here comes from the DNA. The chain has TRDV2 and TRDJ2, with 7 nucleotides matching TRDD3. As TCRdb names no J gene, one was assigned here on the basis of a DNA match to germline. Germline V CDR1 and CDR2: GEAIGNYY, EKD. The CDR3 length is 19 residues. The CDR3 nucleotides are TGTGCCTGTGACACCGTAGCGGTACTGGGGTCCCATTTGGCAGCACAACTCTTCTTT. Its translation: CACDTVAVLGSHLAAQLFF.

As concerns this clone: Given a far larger clone just one base away, this is likely a sequencing read error. Different DNA sequences within this sample yield the same CDR3. The chain is built from TRDV1 and TRDJ1, with 11 bases that match TRDD3. Germline matching of the DNA provided the J gene here, since TCRdb leaves it blank. J was trimmed by 3 bases and V by 4 bases; bases with no gene match: 10. Per germline, CDR1 TSWWSYY and CDR2 QGS. This CDR3 region has 17 residues. The chain's CDR3 is CALGGRLGDSYSDKLIF. The CDR3 DNA reads TGTGCTCTTGGGGGGCGACTGGGGGATAGCTACTCCGATAAACTCATCTTT.

As concerns this clone: TCRdb records a much larger clone's protein for this DNA, with a difference at residue 8 that likely arises from a read error; the protein given is the translation of the DNA. The CDR3 nucleotides read TGTGCCTGTGACACAGTTTCGACGGGATACTCCGATAAACTCATCTTT. Its protein is CACDTVSTGYSDKLIF. The chain couples TRDV2 to TRDJ1; 7 positions match TRDD3. TCRdb offers no J gene call, so here the DNA was matched to germline to obtain one. Trimming took 1 base from V and 3 from J; bases not matched to a gene: 10. The CDR3 totals 16 residues. CDR1 GEAIGNYY and CDR2 EKD come from the germline V gene.

In its sample, this clone was seen a few times. The protein recorded in TCRdb matches a much larger clone and deviates from this DNA's translation at residue 12, suggesting a read error; the protein here is obtained by translating the DNA. The V gene is TRDV1, the J gene TRDJ3, with a tentative D call TRDD3 (7 bases). The J gene is absent in TCRdb and was assigned here via DNA matching to germline. CDR3 length: 23 residues. Trimming took off 2 bases at V and 0 bases at J, with 26 bases between the two ends. Germline assignment: CDR1 TSWWSYY and CDR2 QGS. The CDR3 loop reads CALGETTFPWGVPTSWDTRQMFF. Here the CDR3 DNA reads TGTGCTCTTGGGGAAACGACCTTCCCCTGGGGGGTACCCACCTCCTGGGACACCCGACAGATGTTTTTC.

There are a few counts of this clone. The mismatch at residue 5 between this DNA's translation and the TCRdb protein of a much larger clone likely reflects a read error; the protein shown is translated from the DNA. This chain uses TRDV2 with TRDJ1; 11 nucleotides agree with TRDD3. TCRdb gives no J gene; it was assigned here by matching the DNA to germline. With 6 bases clipped from V and 2 bases from J, the junction kept 28 bases outside the gene matches. CDR1 is GEAIGNYY, CDR2 EKD, per germline. The CDR3 extends over 22 amino acids. CDR3 coding DNA: TGTGCCTGTTGGCGTCCTACGTCTTCTAGGTCTACTGGGGGATATTTTACCGATAAACTCATCTTT. Translating gives CACWRPTSSRSTGGYFTDKLIF.

About this clone: It is likely a read error: a sequence one base away is far more abundant. Other DNA sequences in the sample encode the same CDR3. This rearrangement joins TRDV1 to TRDJ4; 13 bases are a match to TRDD3. Germline V gene data show CDR1 as TSWWSYY and CDR2 as QGS. This CDR3 is 19 amino acids long. The CDR3 DNA is TGTGCTCTTGGGGAATCACTGGGGGATACGCTAGCGGTTATTGGACCACTGATCTTT. Its translation is CALGESLGDTLAVIGPLIF.

As for this clone: A far larger clone is off by one base, so a read error is likely. This sequence joins TRDV1 and TRDJ1; 13 bases agree with TRDD3. Germline matching of the DNA provided the J gene here, since TCRdb leaves it blank. In germline, CDR1 is TSWWSYY, CDR2 QGS. The CDR3 consists of 21 residues. The CDR3: CALGELKGYWGIRNRADKLIF. Written as DNA, the CDR3 is TGTGCTCTTGGGGAACTCAAAGGGTACTGGGGGATACGAAATAGAGCCGACAAACTCATCTTT.

A few counts support this clone. The TCRdb protein comes from a much larger clone and disagrees with this DNA's translation at residue 4, likely due to a read error; the protein given here is derived from the DNA. The chain carries TRDV2 and TRDJ1; 13 positions agree with TRDD3. Since TCRdb gives no J gene, matching the DNA to germline was used here to assign it. There are 16 residues in the CDR3. V shed 5 bases and J 3 bases; nucleotides not matched to a gene: 8. Germline assignment: CDR1 GEAIGNYY and CDR2 EKD. CDR3 nucleotide sequence: TGTGCCTGTGCCCGTACTGGGGGATACGCCTCCGATAAACTCATCTTT. Translated, it gives CACARTGGYASDKLIF.

This clone has just a few counts. A far bigger clonotype differs at one base, so this is likely a read error. Other DNA sequences in this specimen translate into the identical CDR3. This rearrangement joins TRDV2 to TRDJ1; 11 nucleotides agree with TRDD3. The CDR3 has 21 residues. Germline V gene sequence: CDR1 GEAIGNYY, CDR2 EKD. The chain's CDR3 is CACDILTANLLGDRLPDKLIF. The DNA for the CDR3 is TGTGCATGTGACATTCTAACTGCCAACCTACTGGGGGATAGACTACCCGATAAACTCATCTTT.

This clone was recorded a few times. This probably arose from a read error, given a far larger clone one base away. The same CDR3 is also encoded by other DNA sequences in this sample. The V gene is TRDV1, the J gene TRDJ1; perhaps TRDD3 as D (5 bases). The J gene is not listed in TCRdb, so it was assigned here from a DNA match to germline. This CDR3 has 20 amino acids. Per germline, CDR1 TSWWSYY and CDR2 QGS. The V end was cut by 3 bases, the J end by 0 bases, with 26 bases between. The CDR3 spells CALGELVSWNPRGYTDKLIF. The CDR3 DNA follows: TGTGCTCTTGGGGAGCTAGTTTCGTGGAACCCGAGGGGGTACACCGATAAACTCATCTTT.

A few counts support this clone. A read error is the likely source, as a far larger clone sits one nucleotide away. This specimen includes other DNA sequences encoding the same CDR3. The V call is TRDV1, the J call TRDJ1; 8 bases are a match to TRDD3. CDR3 size: 16 residues. Looked up from germline, CDR1 is TSWWSYY and CDR2 is QGS. CDR3 sequence reads: CALGELRDTGTDKLIF. CDR3 DNA: TGTGCTCTTGGGGAACTGAGGGATACGGGTACCGACAAACTCATCTTT.

This clone was seen more than once but under ten times. TCRdb lists the protein of a much larger clone for this DNA, which differs at residue 12, so this is likely a read error; the protein given here is translated from the DNA itself. The chain is built from TRDV1 and TRDJ1; 8 bases fit TRDD3. Because TCRdb records no J gene, it was assigned here through a match of the DNA to germline. Trimming cost V 0 bases and J 0 bases; bases outside gene matches: 27. Germline V gene data show CDR1 as TSWWSYY and CDR2 as QGS. This CDR3 has 24 amino acids. In DNA form, the CDR3 reads TGTGCTCTTGGGGAACTAGGTATAAATTTCCGGAGCTCCTGGGGGAGTACGTACACCGATAAACTCATCTTT. Translating gives CALGELGINFRSSWGSTYTDKLIF.

This clone was observed a few times. Translating this DNA gives a protein that differs at residue 8 from the TCRdb one, which belongs to a much larger clone; a read error is likely, and the protein shown is this translation. The chain couples TRDV1 to TRDJ1; 12 bases are shared with TRDD3. The CDR3 contains 28 residues. Looked up from germline, CDR1 is TSWWSYY and CDR2 is QGS. Losses at the gene ends were 2 bases for V and 1 base for J; bases not matched to a gene: 38. The DNA for the CDR3 is TGTGCTCTTGGGGAATCCACTTCCCTACCGGCCGTGGTGTACTGTGTACTGGGGGATACTCGATCCACCGATAAACTCATCTTT. It codes for CALGESTSLPAVVYCVLGDTRSTDKLIF.

Comments on this clone: A read error likely explains why the TCRdb protein, taken from a much larger clone, differs from this DNA's translation at residue 9; the protein shown is translated from the DNA. V gene TRDV2 combines with J gene TRDJ1; D not certain. The J gene, not given by TCRdb, was assigned here from a germline match of the nucleotide sequence. Between the trimmed V and J ends, which lost 2 bases and 0 bases, there was a span of 15 bases. Germline V gene sequence: CDR1 GEAIGNYY, CDR2 EKD. There are 16 residues in the CDR3. CDR3 protein: CACDIREKGDTDKLIF. Here the CDR3 DNA reads TGTGCCTGTGACATTAGGGAAAAAGGGGACACCGATAAACTCATCTTT.

This clone was seen a handful of times. This likely traces to a read error, being one base from a far larger clone. The same CDR3 arises from other DNA sequences in this sample as well. The chain is built from TRDV1 and TRDJ1; TRDD3 aligns across 10 bases. TCRdb leaves out the J gene; it was filled in here by matching the DNA to germline. CDR1 and CDR2 from the germline V gene are TSWWSYY and QGS. CDR3 length: 23 residues. Unmatched junction bases numbered 22, after V lost 0 bases and J lost 0 bases. The CDR3 loop is CALGELLACGVGDTSRYTDKLIF. The DNA for the CDR3 is TGTGCTCTTGGGGAACTACTGGCCTGCGGGGTGGGGGATACAAGCCGGTACACCGATAAACTCATCTTT.

The sample holds a few counts of this clone. The likely explanation is a read error, given a far larger clone one base away. The sample carries other DNA sequences with the same CDR3. TRDV2 is the V gene, and the J gene was not called; TRDD3 is taken as the D call from the table, unchecked against the DNA. This CDR3 has 18 residues. Germline V gene lookup returns CDR1 GEAIGNYY and CDR2 EKD. CDR3 coding DNA: TGTGCCTGTGACACTGTAACCCCACTGGGGGACCGCTCCGGGTTGCTCATCTTT. Translated: CACDTVTPLGDRSGLLIF.

Turning to this clone: The translation of this DNA and the TCRdb protein of a much larger clone differ at residue 4, probably owing to a read error; the protein shown here is translated from the DNA. The chain is built from TRDV2 and TRDJ1; TRDD3 agrees at 11 bases. Here the J gene came from matching the DNA to germline, since TCRdb omits it. Germline V CDR1 and CDR2: GEAIGNYY, EKD. J was trimmed by 2 bases and V by 5 bases; bases with no gene match: 9. This CDR3 spans 16 amino acids. The CDR3 sequence: CACGGLGDSGTDKLIF. As DNA, the CDR3 is TGTGCCTGTGGCGGACTGGGGGATAGCGGAACCGATAAACTCATCTTT.

Many counts were recorded for this clone. Distinct nucleotide sequences in the sample also encode this CDR3. The chain has TRDV2 and TRDJ1; D gene ambiguous. V dropped 3 bases and J dropped 1 base, with 14 bases sitting between them. This CDR3 is 15 amino acids long. Germline lookup yields CDR1 GEAIGNYY and CDR2 EKD. CDR3 sequence (DNA): TGTGCCTGTGACTATATGGAGGAAGCCACCGATAAACTCATCTTT. Encoded protein: CACDYMEEATDKLIF.